This T cell receptor beta chain emerged from a study of T-cell memory formation after mild COVID-19. On the study more broadly: TCR clusters showed largely donor specificity.

Per the germline V gene, CDR1 is KGHDR and CDR2 is SFDVKD. The V gene end was trimmed by 1 base and the J gene end by 2 bases; junction bases not matched to a gene: 5. The CDR3 has 16 residues. Study observations and caveats: Chiefly within CM and EM were the contracting CD4+ clones; CD8+ ones were within EMRA.

Constant-segment primers were used for 5'RACE, and the resulting TCR alpha and TCR beta cDNA libraries carried sample barcodes and UMIs. Each CDR3 protein is one row after TCRdb ran MiXCR on the 5' RACE reads. Of some 49,000 distinct CDR3 sequences in the sample, roughly 27% are singletons; the top ten hold around 45%. Comments on this clonotype: What it binds is not known.

This receptor was obtained from a man between 18 and 35 years old who had mild COVID-19 (a few samples of this study predate the infection). Cell type and time point are not known. The chain recombines TRBV24-1 with TRBJ2-3; 7 bases align to TRBD2. Material: PBMCs or a T cell subset sorted from them (not recorded which). The CDR3 nucleotides read TGTGCCACCAGTGATTTCGGCGGGGGTAACACAGATACGCAGTATTTT. This translates into CATSDFGGGNTDTQYF.